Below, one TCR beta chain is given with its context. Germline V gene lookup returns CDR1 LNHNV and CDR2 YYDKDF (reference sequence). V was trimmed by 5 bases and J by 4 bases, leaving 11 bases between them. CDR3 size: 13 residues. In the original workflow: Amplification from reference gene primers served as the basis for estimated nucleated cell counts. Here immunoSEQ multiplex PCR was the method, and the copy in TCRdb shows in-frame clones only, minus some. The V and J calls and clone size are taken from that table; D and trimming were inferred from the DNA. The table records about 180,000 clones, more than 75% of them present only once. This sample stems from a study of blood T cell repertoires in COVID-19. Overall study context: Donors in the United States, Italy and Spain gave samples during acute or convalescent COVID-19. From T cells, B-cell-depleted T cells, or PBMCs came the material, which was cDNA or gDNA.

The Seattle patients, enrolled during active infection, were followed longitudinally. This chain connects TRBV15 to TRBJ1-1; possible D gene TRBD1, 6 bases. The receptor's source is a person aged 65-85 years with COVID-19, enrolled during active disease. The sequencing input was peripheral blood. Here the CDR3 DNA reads TGTGCCACCAGCGGGACAAGGGGCACTGAAGCTTTCTTT. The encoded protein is CATSGTRGTEAFF.